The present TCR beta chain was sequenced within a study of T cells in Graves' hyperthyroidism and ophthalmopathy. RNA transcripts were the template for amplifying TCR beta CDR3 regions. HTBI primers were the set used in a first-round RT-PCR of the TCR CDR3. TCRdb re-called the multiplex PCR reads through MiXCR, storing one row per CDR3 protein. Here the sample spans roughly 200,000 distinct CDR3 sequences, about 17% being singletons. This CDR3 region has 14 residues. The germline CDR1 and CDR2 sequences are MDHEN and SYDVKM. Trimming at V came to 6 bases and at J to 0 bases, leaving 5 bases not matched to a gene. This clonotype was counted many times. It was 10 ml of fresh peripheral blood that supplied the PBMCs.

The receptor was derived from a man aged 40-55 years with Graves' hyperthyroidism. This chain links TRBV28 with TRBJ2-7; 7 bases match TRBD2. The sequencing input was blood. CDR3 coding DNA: TGTGCCAGCAGAAACCGCGGGGGCTCCTACGAGCAGTACTTC. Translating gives CASRNRGGSYEQYF.